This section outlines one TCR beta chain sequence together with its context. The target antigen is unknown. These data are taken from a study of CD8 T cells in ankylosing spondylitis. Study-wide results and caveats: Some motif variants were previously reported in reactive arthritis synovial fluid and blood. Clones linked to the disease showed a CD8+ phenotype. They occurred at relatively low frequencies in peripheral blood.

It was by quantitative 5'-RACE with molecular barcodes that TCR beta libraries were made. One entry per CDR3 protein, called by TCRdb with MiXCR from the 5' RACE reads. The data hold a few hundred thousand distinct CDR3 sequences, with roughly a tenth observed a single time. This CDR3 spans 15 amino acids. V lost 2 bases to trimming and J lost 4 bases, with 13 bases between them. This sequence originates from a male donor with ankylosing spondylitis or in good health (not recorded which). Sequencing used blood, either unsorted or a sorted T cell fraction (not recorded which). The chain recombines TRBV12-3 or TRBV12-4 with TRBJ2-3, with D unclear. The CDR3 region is CASSLSARYSDTQYF. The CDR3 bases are TGTGCCAGCAGTTTAAGCGCCCGGTACTCAGATACGCAGTATTTT.